This T cell receptor (beta chain) was recorded in a study of OX40 agonist ivuxolimab in advanced cancers. Overall study results and limits: Among expanded peripheral T cells, antigen specificity went undetermined. Some nonresponders likewise displayed low normalized T-cell clonal expansion.

Patients were excluded for autoimmune disease history or systemic immunosuppression. Using immunoSEQ multiplex PCR, the repertoire was profiled, and TCRdb retains in-frame clones only, with some absent. The profile covers more than 60,000 clones, with about four fifths appearing a single time and about 4.1% taken by the ten largest. On this clone: Its cognate antigen is unknown.

The germline CDR1 and CDR2 sequences are MNHNS and SASEGT. V was cut by 3 bases and J by 3 bases, with 14 bases left in between. The length of the CDR3 is 15 residues. The sample was CD4+ or CD8+ T cells sorted from blood, taken in a trial of the OX40 agonist ivuxolimab. V and J are TRBV6-1 and TRBJ1-1, with D unclear. This sequence originates from an adult with an advanced solid tumor such as melanoma, head and neck, liver or kidney cancer. The DNA for the CDR3 is TGTGCCAGCAGTGAGTTGAATCATGCGGACACTGAAGCTTTCTTT. Its protein is CASSELNHADTEAFF.